Detailed here is one T cell receptor (beta chain). All enrollees were roughly 18 to 90 years old and from roughly 26 US areas. Cohort assignment relied on participant-reported clinical history. This sample is drawn from a study of blood T cell repertoires in COVID-19. About the study: The analysed material was cDNA or gDNA that came from T cells, B-cell-depleted T cells, or PBMCs.

Sequencing used immunoSEQ multiplex PCR; TCRdb keeps in-frame clones, though not all of them. The sample shows some 130,000 clones, more than 70% of them seen only once. The V gene end was trimmed by 3 bases and the J gene end by 5 bases; junction bases not matched to a gene: 6. This CDR3 is built from 15 residues. CDR1 is MDHEN and CDR2 is SYDVKM in the germline V gene. Sequenced: PBMCs or T cells enriched from blood (not recorded which). The chain employs TRBV28 and TRBJ2-5, with 10 bases matching TRBD1. The sequence derives from a man in his forties with acute COVID-19. The CDR3 DNA reads TGTGCCAGCAGTTTTGACAGGGGGCAGGGGGAGACCCAGTACTTC. It is translated as CASSFDRGQGETQYF.